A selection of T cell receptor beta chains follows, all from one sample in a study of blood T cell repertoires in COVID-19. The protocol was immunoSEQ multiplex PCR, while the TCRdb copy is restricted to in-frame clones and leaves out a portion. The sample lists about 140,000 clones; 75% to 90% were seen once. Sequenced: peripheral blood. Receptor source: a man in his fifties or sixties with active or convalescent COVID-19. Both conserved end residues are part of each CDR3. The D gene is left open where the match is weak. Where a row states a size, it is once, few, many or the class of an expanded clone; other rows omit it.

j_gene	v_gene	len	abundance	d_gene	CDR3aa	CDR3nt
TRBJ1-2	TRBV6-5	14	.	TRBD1	CARGGEGADYGYTF	TGTGCCAGGGGGGGCGAGGGGGCGGATTATGGCTACACCTTC
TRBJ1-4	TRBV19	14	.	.	CASRTTGGNEKLFF	TGTGCCAGTAGAACGACAGGAGGTAATGAAAAACTGTTTTTT
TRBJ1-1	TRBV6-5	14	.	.	CASSPGHTNTEAFF	TGTGCCAGCAGTCCGGGACATACTAACACTGAAGCTTTCTTT
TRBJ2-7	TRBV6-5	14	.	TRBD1	CASTRTGGNYEQYF	TGTGCCAGCACAAGGACAGGGGGGAACTACGAGCAGTACTTC
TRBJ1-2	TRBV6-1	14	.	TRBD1	CASSERGQGNGYTF	TGTGCCAGCAGTGAAAGGGGACAGGGTAATGGCTACACCTTC
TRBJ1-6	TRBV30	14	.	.	CAWSAGYWNSPLHF	TGTGCCTGGAGTGCGGGGTACTGGAATTCACCCCTCCACTTT
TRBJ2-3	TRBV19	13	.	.	CASSITRTDTQYF	TGTGCCAGTAGTATTACACGCACAGATACGCAGTATTTT
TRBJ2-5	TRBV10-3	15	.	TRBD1	CAISEKGQVSETQYF	TGTGCCATCAGTGAAAAAGGACAGGTTAGCGAGACCCAGTACTTC
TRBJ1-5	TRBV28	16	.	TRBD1	CASSSSGQGRNQPQHF	TGTGCCAGCAGTTCCTCCGGACAGGGGCGGAATCAGCCCCAGCATTTT
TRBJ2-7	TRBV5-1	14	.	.	CASSLEGHYGEQYF	TGCGCCAGCAGCTTGGAAGGCCACTACGGCGAGCAGTACTTC
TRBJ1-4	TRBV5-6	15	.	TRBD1	CASSWGDRANEKLFF	TGTGCCAGCAGCTGGGGGGACAGGGCGAATGAAAAACTGTTTTTT
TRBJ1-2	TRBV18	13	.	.	CASSLQEIGGYTF	TGTGCCAGCTCACTACAGGAAATCGGTGGCTACACCTTC
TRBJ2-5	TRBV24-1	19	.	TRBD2	CATSDPHSGRGEGQETQYF	TGTGCCACCAGTGATCCTCATAGCGGGAGAGGGGAGGGCCAAGAGACCCAGTACTTC
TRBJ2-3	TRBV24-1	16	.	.	CATSDPRDSSTDTQYF	TGTGCCACCAGTGATCCCCGGGACTCGAGCACAGATACGCAGTATTTT
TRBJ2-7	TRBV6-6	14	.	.	CASSYSGADREQYF	TGTGCCAGCAGTTACTCGGGGGCCGACCGCGAGCAGTACTTC
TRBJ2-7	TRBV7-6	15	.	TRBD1	CASSLSGQGPYEQYF	TGTGCCAGCAGCTTAAGCGGACAGGGGCCCTACGAGCAGTACTTC
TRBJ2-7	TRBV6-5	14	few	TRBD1	CASSSDREFYEQYF	TGTGCCAGCAGTTCCGACAGGGAATTCTACGAGCAGTACTTC
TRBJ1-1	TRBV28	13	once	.	CASRIQGNTEAFF	TGTGCCAGCAGGATACAGGGTAACACTGAAGCTTTCTTT
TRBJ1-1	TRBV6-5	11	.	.	CATSQGGEAFF	TGTGCCACAAGTCAGGGAGGGGAAGCTTTCTTT
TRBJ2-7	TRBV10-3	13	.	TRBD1	CAIRTGISYEQYF	TGTGCCATCAGGACAGGGATCTCCTACGAGCAGTACTTC
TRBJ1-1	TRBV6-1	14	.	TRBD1	CASSEQGAVGEAFF	TGTGCCAGCAGTGAGCAGGGGGCCGTCGGTGAGGCTTTCTTT
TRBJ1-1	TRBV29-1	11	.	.	CSVRGNTEAFF	TGCAGCGTTCGGGGGAACACTGAAGCTTTCTTT
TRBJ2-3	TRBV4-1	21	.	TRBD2	CASSQAMDRGQTSGRANTQYF	TGCGCCAGCAGCCAAGCCATGGACAGGGGGCAAACTAGCGGGAGGGCGAATACGCAGTATTTT
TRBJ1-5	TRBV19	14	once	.	CASSRVYSNQPQHF	TGTGCCAGTAGCCGGGTCTATAGCAATCAGCCCCAGCATTTT
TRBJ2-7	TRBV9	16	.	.	CASSVATGQGIGEQYF	TGTGCCAGCAGCGTAGCTACAGGGCAGGGGATTGGCGAGCAGTACTTC
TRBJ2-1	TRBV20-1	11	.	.	CSARAGDEQFF	TGCAGTGCTAGAGCGGGAGATGAGCAGTTCTTC
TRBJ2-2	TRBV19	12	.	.	CASKSGPGELFF	TGTGCCAGTAAGAGCGGACCCGGGGAGCTGTTTTTT
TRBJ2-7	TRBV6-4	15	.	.	CASSDGGLPAYEQYF	TGTGCCAGCAGTGACGGGGGACTCCCAGCCTACGAGCAGTACTTC
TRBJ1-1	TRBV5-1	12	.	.	CASSLDRGEAFF	TGCGCCAGCAGCTTGGATAGGGGTGAAGCTTTCTTT
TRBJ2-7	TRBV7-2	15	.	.	CASSLYRDHGYEQYF	TGTGCCAGCAGCTTATACCGGGATCATGGGTACGAGCAGTACTTC
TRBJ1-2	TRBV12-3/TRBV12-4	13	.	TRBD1	CASSFDRDYGYTF	TGTGCCAGCAGTTTTGACAGGGACTATGGCTACACCTTC
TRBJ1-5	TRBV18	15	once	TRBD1	CASSRGGQINQPQHF	TGTGCCAGCTCCCGGGGGGGACAGATCAATCAGCCCCAGCATTTT
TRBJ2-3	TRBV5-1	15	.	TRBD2	CASSPSGRRGDTQYF	TGCGCCAGCAGCCCTAGCGGGAGGAGGGGAGATACGCAGTATTTT
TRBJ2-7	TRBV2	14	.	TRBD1	CASMKRGPVDEQYF	TGTGCCAGCATGAAAAGGGGGCCTGTCGACGAGCAGTACTTC
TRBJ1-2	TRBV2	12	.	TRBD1	CASIRDRDGYTF	TGTGCCAGCATCCGGGACAGAGATGGCTACACCTTC
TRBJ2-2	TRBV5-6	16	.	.	CASSLPGQGPGGELFF	TGTGCCAGCAGTCTACCGGGCCAGGGGCCGGGCGGGGAGCTGTTTTTT
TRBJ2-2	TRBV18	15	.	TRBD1	CASSNRTGNTGELFF	TGTGCCAGCTCAAATCGGACAGGGAACACCGGGGAGCTGTTTTTT
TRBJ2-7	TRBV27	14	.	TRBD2	CASSRLAGVYEQYF	TGTGCCAGCAGTCGACTAGCGGGAGTGTACGAGCAGTACTTC